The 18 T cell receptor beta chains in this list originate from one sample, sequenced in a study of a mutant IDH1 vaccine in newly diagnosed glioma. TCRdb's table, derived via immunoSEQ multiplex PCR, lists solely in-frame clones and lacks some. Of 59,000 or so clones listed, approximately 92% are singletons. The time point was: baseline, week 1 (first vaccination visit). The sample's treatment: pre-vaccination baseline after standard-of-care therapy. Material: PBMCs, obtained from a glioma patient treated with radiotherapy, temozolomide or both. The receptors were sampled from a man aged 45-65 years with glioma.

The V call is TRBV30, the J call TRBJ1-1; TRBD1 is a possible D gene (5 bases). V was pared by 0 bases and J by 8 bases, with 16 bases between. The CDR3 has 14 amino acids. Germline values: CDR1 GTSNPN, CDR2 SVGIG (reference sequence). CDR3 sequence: CAWSVAAGLNEAFF. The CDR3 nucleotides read TGTGCCTGGAGTGTAGCGGCAGGGTTGAACGAAGCTTTCTTT.

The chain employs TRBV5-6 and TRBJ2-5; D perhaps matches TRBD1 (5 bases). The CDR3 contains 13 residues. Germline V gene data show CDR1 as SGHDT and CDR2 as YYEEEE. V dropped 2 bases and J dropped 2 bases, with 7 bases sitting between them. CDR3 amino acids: CASSFRTQETQYF. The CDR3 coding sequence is TGTGCCAGCAGCTTCCGGACACAAGAGACCCAGTACTTC. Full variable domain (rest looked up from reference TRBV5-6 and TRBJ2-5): DAGVTQSPTHLIKTRGQQVTLRCSPKSGHDTVSWYQQALGQGPQFIFQYYEEEERQRGNFPDRFSGHQFPNYSSELNVNALLLGDSALYLCASSFRTQETQYFGPGTRLLVL.

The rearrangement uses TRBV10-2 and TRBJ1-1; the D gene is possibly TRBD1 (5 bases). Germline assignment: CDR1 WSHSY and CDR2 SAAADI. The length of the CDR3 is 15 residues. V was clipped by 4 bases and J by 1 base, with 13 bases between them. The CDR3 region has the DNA TGCGCCAGCAGTGTTGTTTGGGGGGGGAACACTGAAGCTTTCTTT. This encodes CASSVVWGGNTEAFF.

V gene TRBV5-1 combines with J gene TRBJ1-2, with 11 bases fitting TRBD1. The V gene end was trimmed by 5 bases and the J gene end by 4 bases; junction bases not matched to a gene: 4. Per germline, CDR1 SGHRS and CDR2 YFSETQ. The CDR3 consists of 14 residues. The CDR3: CASSDGTGGYGYTF. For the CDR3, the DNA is TGCGCCAGCAGTGATGGGACAGGGGGCTATGGCTACACCTTC.

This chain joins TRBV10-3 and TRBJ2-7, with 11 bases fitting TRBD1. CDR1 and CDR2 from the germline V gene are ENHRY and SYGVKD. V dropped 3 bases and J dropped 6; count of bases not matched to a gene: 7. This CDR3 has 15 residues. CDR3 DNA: TGTGCCATCAGTGATGGGGGGACAGGGGGTAGCGAGCAGTACTTC. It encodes CAISDGGTGGSEQYF.

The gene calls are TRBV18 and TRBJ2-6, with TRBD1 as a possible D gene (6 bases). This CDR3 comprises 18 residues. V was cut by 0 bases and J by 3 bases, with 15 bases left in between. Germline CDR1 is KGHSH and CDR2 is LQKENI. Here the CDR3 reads CASSPPNREIRGANVLTF. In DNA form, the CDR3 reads TGTGCCAGCTCACCACCCAACAGGGAGATACGTGGGGCCAACGTCCTGACTTTC.

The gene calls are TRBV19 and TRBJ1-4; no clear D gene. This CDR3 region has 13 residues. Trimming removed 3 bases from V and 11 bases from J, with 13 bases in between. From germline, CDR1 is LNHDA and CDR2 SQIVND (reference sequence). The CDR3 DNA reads TGTGCCAGTAGTATGTCCGAAATGCGGAAACTGTTTTTT. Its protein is CASSMSEMRKLFF.

The CDR3 reads CASSEGLVSGNTIYF. The CDR3 DNA is TGTGCCAGCAGTGAAGGATTGGTCTCTGGAAACACCATATATTTT. J is TRBJ1-3 and V is TRBV6-1; D is ambiguous. This CDR3 comprises 15 residues. The germline gives CDR1 MNHNS, CDR2 SASEGT. Trimming took 1 base from V and 0 from J, leaving 7 bases between them.

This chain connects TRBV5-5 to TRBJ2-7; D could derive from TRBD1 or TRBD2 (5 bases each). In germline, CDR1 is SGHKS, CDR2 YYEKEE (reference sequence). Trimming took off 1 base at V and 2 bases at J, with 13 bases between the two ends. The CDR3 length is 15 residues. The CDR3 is CASSLFGQGPYEQYF. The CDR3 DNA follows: TGTGCCAGCAGCTTGTTTGGGCAGGGACCCTACGAGCAGTACTTC.

This chain's CDR3 is CASSLLGSSGANVLTF. For the CDR3, the DNA is TGTGCCAGCAGCTTGTTGGGAAGCTCTGGGGCCAACGTCCTGACTTTC. V usage is TRBV5-4 and J usage is TRBJ2-6, with unresolved D. CDR3 length: 16 residues. The V gene's germline CDR1 is SGHNT and CDR2 YYREEE (reference sequence). The ends were cut back, 1 base at V and 0 bases at J, with 8 bases in the middle.

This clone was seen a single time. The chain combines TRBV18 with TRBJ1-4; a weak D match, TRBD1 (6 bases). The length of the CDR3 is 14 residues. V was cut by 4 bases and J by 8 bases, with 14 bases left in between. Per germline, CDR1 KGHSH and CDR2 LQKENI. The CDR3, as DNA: TGTGCCAGCTCACAACAGGGTGGGGGCGAAAAACTGTTTTTT. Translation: CASSQQGGGEKLFF.

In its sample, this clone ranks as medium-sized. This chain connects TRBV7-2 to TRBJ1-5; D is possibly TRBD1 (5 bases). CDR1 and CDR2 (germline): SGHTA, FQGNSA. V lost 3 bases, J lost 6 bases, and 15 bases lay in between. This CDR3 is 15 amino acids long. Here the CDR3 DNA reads TGTGCCAGCAGCTTCAGGACATTAGATTCTCAGCCCCAGCATTTT. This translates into CASSFRTLDSQPQHF.

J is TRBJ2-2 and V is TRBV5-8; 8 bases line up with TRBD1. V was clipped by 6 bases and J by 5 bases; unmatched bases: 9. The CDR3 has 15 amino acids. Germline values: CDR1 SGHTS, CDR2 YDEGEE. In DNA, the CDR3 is TGTGCCAGCATTTCGACAGGGGTCCGGACCGGGGAGCTGTTTTTT. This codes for CASISTGVRTGELFF.

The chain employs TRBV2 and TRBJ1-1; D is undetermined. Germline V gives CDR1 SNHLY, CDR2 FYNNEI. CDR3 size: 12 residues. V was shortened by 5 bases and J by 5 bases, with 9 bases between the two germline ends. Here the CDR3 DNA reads TGTGCCAGCAGTTTGGGTCGGACTGAAGCTTTCTTT. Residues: CASSLGRTEAFF. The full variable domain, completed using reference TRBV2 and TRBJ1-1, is EPEVTQTPSHQVTQMGQEVILRCVPISNHLYFYWYRQILGQKVEFLVSFYNNEISEKSEIFDDQFSVERPDGSNFTLKIRSTKLEDSAMYFCASSLGRTEAFFGQGTRLTVV.

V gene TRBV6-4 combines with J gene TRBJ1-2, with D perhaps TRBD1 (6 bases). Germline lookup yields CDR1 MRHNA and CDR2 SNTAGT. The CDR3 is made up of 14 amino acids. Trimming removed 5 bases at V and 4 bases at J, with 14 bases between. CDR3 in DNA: TGTGCCAGCAGTCCGGATGTAGGGGGCTATGGCTACACCTTC. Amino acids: CASSPDVGGYGYTF.

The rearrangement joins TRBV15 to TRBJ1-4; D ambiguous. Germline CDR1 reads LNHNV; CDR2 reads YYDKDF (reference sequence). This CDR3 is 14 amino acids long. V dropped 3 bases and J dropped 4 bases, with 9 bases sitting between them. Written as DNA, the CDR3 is TGTGCCACCAGCAGGGAGCGTCTTAATGAAAAACTGTTTTTT. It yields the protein CATSRERLNEKLFF.

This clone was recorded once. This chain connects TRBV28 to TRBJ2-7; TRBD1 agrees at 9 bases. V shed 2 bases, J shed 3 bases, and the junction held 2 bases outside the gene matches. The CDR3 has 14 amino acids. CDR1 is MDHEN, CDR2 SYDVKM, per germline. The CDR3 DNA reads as TGTGCCAGCAGTTTACGGACAGGGGTCTACGAGCAGTACTTC. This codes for CASSLRTGVYEQYF.

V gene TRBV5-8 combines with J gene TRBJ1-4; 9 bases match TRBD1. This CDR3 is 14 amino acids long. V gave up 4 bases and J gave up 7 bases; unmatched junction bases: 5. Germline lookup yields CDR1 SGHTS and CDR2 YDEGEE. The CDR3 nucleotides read TGTGCCAGCAGCACAGGGACAGGGAGTGAAAAACTGTTTTTT. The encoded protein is CASSTGTGSEKLFF.